What follows are 9 T cell receptor beta chains derived from one specimen sequenced in a study of PD-1 and CTLA-4 blockade in melanoma. The assay was immunoSEQ multiplex PCR, and TCRdb's table has in-frame clones only and misses some. The table has tens of thousands of clones, about 85% seen once. Material: CD8+ T cells from peripheral blood, obtained from a patient given anti-PD-1 treatment. Receptor source: a human donor with melanoma.

The sample holds a few counts of this clone. CDR3 DNA: TGTGCCAGCAGCGGGGGGGTAGATACGCAGTATTTT. Translating it yields CASSGGVDTQYF. The chain couples TRBV12-3 or TRBV12-4 to TRBJ2-3; 8 nucleotides line up with TRBD2. J was trimmed by 5 bases and V by 6 bases; bases with no gene match: 1. This CDR3 comprises 12 residues.

The V gene is TRBV18, the J gene TRBJ2-1; 8 bases are a match to TRBD2. Germline assignment: CDR1 KGHSH and CDR2 LQKENI. The ends lost 4 bases at V and 10 bases at J; junction bases unmatched: 9. The CDR3 runs to 14 residues. The CDR3, as DNA: TGTGCCAGCTCACAGAGAACTGGCGGGAGGGAGCAGTTCTTC. Protein: CASSQRTGGREQFF.

The V and J genes are TRBV6-2 or TRBV6-3 and TRBJ2-2; possibly TRBD1 or TRBD2 for D (5 bases each). Germline CDR1 is MNHEY and CDR2 is SVGEGT. Trimming left V 4 bases short and J 6 bases short, with 12 bases between. The CDR3 extends over 14 amino acids. The CDR3 sequence: CASSSGTEAGELFF. The CDR3 region has the DNA TGTGCCAGCAGTTCCGGGACGGAGGCCGGGGAGCTGTTTTTT.

CDR3 in amino acids: CASSYLTGKIGELFF. CDR3 DNA sequence: TGTGCCAGCAGTTATCTGACAGGGAAAATCGGGGAGCTGTTTTTT. The J gene is TRBJ2-2, the V gene TRBV6-6, with 7 bases identical to TRBD1. The germline gives CDR1 MNHNY, CDR2 SVGAGI (reference sequence). The CDR3 consists of 15 residues. V lost 3 bases and J lost 7; bases outside the gene matches: 8.

The chain employs TRBV7-8 and TRBJ2-7; 10 bases match TRBD1. CDR3 length: 15 amino acids. Trimming took 5 bases from V and 0 from J; bases not matched to a gene: 4. Germline assignment: CDR1 SGHVS and CDR2 FQNEAQ. The CDR3 region has the DNA TGTGCCAGCAGCATGGGACAGGGGCCCTCCTACGAGCAGTACTTC. Translation gives CASSMGQGPSYEQYF.

This chain uses TRBV19 with TRBJ2-7, with D hard to call. This CDR3 is built from 12 residues. The germline gives CDR1 LNHDA, CDR2 SQIVND (reference sequence). Between the trimmed V and J ends, which lost 6 bases and 0 bases, there was a span of 6 bases. CDR3 sequence: CASSPDSYEQYF. For the CDR3, the DNA is TGTGCCAGTAGCCCGGACTCCTACGAGCAGTACTTC.

The table lists this clone with a count of one. J is TRBJ2-1 and V is TRBV6-2 or TRBV6-3, with TRBD2 as a possible D gene (5 bases). Germline assignment: CDR1 MNHEY and CDR2 SVGEGT. The CDR3 covers 14 residues. Trimming removed 5 bases from V and 0 bases from J, with 8 bases in between. This chain's CDR3 is CASSPGISYNEQFF. The CDR3 DNA reads as TGTGCCAGCAGTCCCGGGATCTCCTACAATGAGCAGTTCTTC.

The V and J genes are TRBV6-1 and TRBJ2-7; D not certain. V was trimmed by 1 base and J by 3 bases, leaving 16 bases between them. Per the germline V gene, CDR1 is MNHNS and CDR2 is SASEGT. CDR3 length: 16 amino acids. CDR3 sequence reads: CASSEEPTDGSYEQYF. The CDR3 nucleotides are TGTGCCAGCAGTGAAGAACCAACAGACGGAAGCTACGAGCAGTACTTC.

The chain joins TRBV7-9 to TRBJ2-2; D is unclear. There are 13 residues in the CDR3. Germline values: CDR1 SEHNR, CDR2 FQNEAQ (reference sequence). V lost 4 bases and J lost 2, with 5 bases in between. Here the CDR3 reads CASSSVNTGELFF. Here the CDR3 DNA reads TGTGCCAGCAGCTCCGTAAACACCGGGGAGCTGTTTTTT. Drawing the rest from reference TRBV7-9 and TRBJ2-2, the complete variable domain is DTGVSQNPRHKITKRGQNVTFRCDPISEHNRLYWYRQTLGQGPEFLTYFQNEAQLEKSRLLSDRFSAERPKGSFSTLEIQRTEQGDSAMYLCASSSVNTGELFFGEGSRLTVL.